This TCR beta chain was identified during a study of shared clonotypes between healthy human individuals. Comments on this clone: The antigen remains undetermined.

Study-level findings and limits: There were few donors, and this limited the genetic and exposure-history diversity represented.

The CDR3 has 13 residues. Germline lookup yields CDR1 MNHNS and CDR2 SASEGT. V dropped 3 bases and J dropped 1 base, with 5 bases sitting between them. Each subset's genomic DNA was split evenly across several immunoSEQ plates. TCRdb's copy holds only in-frame clones and misses some; the assay was immunoSEQ multiplex PCR. The sample yields around 370,000 clones, around 96% seen once. The chain recombines TRBV6-1 with TRBJ2-3; D uncertain. Sequenced sample: memory CD8+ T cells sorted from blood. Subset reported: CD45RO+ cells pooled with CCR7-negative TemRA cells. This receptor was identified in a man aged 25 to 40 in good health. CDR3 sequence: CASSDPGTDTQYF. CDR3 nucleotides: TGTGCCAGCAGTGATCCGGGCACAGATACGCAGTATTTT.